Listed here are 7 T cell receptor beta chains from one sample, sequenced in a study of blood T cell repertoires in COVID-19. The table came from immunoSEQ multiplex PCR; TCRdb's copy has only in-frame clones and leaves some out. The sample lists about 210,000 clones; approximately 78% were seen once. What was sequenced was peripheral blood. These receptors were taken from a woman in her forties with acute or convalescent COVID-19.

The CDR3 here is CASSISGGGSYEQYF. In nucleotides, the CDR3 is TGTGCCAGCAGTATCTCGGGGGGTGGGTCCTACGAGCAGTACTTC. The rearrangement joins TRBV6-5 to TRBJ2-7; 7 bases line up with TRBD2. Trimming removed 5 bases from V and 1 base from J; junction bases left unmatched: 8. Germline-derived CDR1 and CDR2 are MNHEY and SVGAGI. The CDR3 is 15 residues long.

The chain has TRBV5-6 and TRBJ2-7; D remains ambiguous. The ends were cut back, 3 bases at V and 6 bases at J, with 13 bases in the middle. This CDR3 comprises 13 residues. Per the germline V gene, CDR1 is SGHDT and CDR2 is YYEEEE. DNA of the CDR3: TGTGCCAGCAGCTACACAGATTTCTCCGAGCAGTACTTC. Translation: CASSYTDFSEQYF.

The chain couples TRBV14 to TRBJ2-3; the D gene is possibly TRBD2 (5 bases). Per germline, CDR1 SGHDN and CDR2 FVKESK. Between the trimmed V and J ends, which lost 4 bases and 6 bases, there was a span of 11 bases. There are 13 residues in the CDR3. CDR3 protein: CASSLVQRDTQYF. The CDR3 nucleotides read TGTGCCAGCAGCCTGGTTCAGCGGGATACGCAGTATTTT.

Only a few counts were recorded for this clone. The chain links TRBV11-1 to TRBJ1-6, with TRBD1 matching 10 bases. The CDR3 loop spans 16 amino acids. The germline V gene has CDR1 SGHAT and CDR2 FQDESV (reference sequence). V shed 1 base, J shed 11 bases, and the junction held 8 bases outside the gene matches. The chain's CDR3 is CASSLGPGQGETPLHF. The CDR3 nucleotides read TGTGCCAGCAGCTTAGGGCCCGGACAGGGGGAAACACCCCTCCACTTT.

The chain combines TRBV19 with TRBJ2-7; D possibly corresponds to TRBD2 (6 bases). Trimming took off 3 bases at V and 0 bases at J, with 9 bases between the two ends. The CDR3 length is 14 residues. Germline assignment: CDR1 LNHDA and CDR2 SQIVND (reference sequence). CDR3 in DNA: TGTGCCAGTAGTATTACTAGCAGCTCCTACGAGCAGTACTTC. Its translation: CASSITSSSYEQYF.

The V and J genes are TRBV9 and TRBJ1-1; no definite D call. The CDR3 runs to 14 residues. Trimming stripped 0 bases from V and 3 bases from J, with 9 bases between. CDR1 is SGDLS and CDR2 is YYNGEE in the germline V gene. The CDR3 loop reads CASSVGGLHTEAFF. The CDR3 nucleotides are TGTGCCAGCAGCGTAGGCGGGCTCCACACTGAAGCTTTCTTT. The complete variable domain, with remaining parts taken from reference TRBV9 and TRBJ1-1, reads DSGVTQTPKHLITATGQRVTLRCSPRSGDLSVYWYQQSLDQGLQFLIQYYNGEERAKGNILERFSAQQFPDLHSELNLSSLELGDSALYFCASSVGGLHTEAFFGQGTRLTVV.

V is TRBV7-8 and J is TRBJ1-5, with TRBD1 matching 9 bases. The CDR3 spans 15 residues. Germline-derived CDR1 and CDR2 are SGHVS and FQNEAQ. After removal of 5 bases from V and 7 bases from J, the junction contained 9 bases not matched to a gene. The CDR3 sequence is CASSPGQGTGQPQHF. The CDR3 coding sequence is TGTGCCAGCAGCCCCGGACAGGGGACGGGACAGCCCCAGCATTTT.